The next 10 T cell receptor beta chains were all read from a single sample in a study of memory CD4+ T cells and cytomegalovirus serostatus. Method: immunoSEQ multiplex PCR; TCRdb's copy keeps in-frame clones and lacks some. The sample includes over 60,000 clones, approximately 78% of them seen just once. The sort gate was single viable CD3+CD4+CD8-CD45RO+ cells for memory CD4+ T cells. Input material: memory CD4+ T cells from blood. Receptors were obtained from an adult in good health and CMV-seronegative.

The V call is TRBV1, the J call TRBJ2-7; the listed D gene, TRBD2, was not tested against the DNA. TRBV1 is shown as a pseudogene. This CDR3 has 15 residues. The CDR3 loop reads CTSSQGGGASYEQYF. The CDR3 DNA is TGCACCAGCAGCCAAGGGGGGGGCGCTTCCTACGAGCAGTACTTC.

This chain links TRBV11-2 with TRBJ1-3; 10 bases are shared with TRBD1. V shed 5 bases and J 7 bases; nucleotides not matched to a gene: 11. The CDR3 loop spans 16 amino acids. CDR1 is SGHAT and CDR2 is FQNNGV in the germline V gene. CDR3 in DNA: TGTGCCAGCAGCACTCAGCGACAGGGGGCGGCGAACACCATATATTTT. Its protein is CASSTQRQGAANTIYF.

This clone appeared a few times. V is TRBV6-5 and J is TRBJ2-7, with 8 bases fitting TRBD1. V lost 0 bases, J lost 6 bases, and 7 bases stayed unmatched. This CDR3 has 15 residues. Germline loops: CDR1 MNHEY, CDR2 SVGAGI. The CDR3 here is CASSYSSPRGPEQYF. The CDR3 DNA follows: TGTGCCAGCAGTTACTCGAGTCCCAGGGGGCCCGAGCAGTACTTC.

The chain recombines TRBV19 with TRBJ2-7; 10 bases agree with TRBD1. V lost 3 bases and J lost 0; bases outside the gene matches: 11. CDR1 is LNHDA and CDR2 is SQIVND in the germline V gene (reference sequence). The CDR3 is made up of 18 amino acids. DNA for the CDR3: TGTGCCAGTAGTATTCATTGGGGACAGGGGATTAGCTCCTACGAGCAGTACTTC. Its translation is CASSIHWGQGISSYEQYF. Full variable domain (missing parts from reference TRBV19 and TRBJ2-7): DGGITQSPKYLFRKEGQNVTLSCEQNLNHDAMYWYRQDPGQGLRLIYYSQIVNDFQKGDIAEGYSVSREKKESFPLTVTSAQKNPTAFYLCASSIHWGQGISSYEQYFGPGTRLTVT.

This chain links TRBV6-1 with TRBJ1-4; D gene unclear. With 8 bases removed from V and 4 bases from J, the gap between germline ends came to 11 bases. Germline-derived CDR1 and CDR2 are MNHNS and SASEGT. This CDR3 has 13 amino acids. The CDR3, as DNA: TGTGCCAGCGAAACGGGTCATAATGAAAAACTGTTTTTT. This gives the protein CASETGHNEKLFF.

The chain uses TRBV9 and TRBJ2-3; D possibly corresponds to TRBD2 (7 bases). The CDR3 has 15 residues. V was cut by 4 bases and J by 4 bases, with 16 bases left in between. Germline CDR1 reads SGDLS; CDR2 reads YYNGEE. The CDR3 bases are TGTGCCAGCAGCTTCGAGGGGGGGGCCGCAGATACGCAGTATTTT. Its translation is CASSFEGGAADTQYF.

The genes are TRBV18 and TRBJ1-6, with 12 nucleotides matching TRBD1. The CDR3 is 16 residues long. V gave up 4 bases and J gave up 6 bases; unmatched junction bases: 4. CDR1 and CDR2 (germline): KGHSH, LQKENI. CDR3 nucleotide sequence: TGTGCCAGCTCACTCGGGACAGGGGGCTTTAATTCACCCCTCCACTTT. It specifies CASSLGTGGFNSPLHF.

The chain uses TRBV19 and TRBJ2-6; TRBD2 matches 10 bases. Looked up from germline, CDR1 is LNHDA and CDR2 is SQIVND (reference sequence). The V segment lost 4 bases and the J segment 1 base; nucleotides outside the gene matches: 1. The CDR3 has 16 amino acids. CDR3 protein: CASSKGLASGANVLTF. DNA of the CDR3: TGTGCCAGTAGTAAGGGACTAGCGTCTGGGGCCAACGTCCTGACTTTC. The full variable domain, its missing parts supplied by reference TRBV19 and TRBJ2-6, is DGGITQSPKYLFRKEGQNVTLSCEQNLNHDAMYWYRQDPGQGLRLIYYSQIVNDFQKGDIAEGYSVSREKKESFPLTVTSAQKNPTAFYLCASSKGLASGANVLTFGAGSRLTVL.

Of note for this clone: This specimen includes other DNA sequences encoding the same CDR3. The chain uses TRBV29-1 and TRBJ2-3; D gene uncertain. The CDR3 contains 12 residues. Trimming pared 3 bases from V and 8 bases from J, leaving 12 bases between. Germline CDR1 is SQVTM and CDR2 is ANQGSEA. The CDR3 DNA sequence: TGCAGCGTTGAGAACTTGGTTGGTACGCAGTATTTT. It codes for CSVENLVGTQYF.

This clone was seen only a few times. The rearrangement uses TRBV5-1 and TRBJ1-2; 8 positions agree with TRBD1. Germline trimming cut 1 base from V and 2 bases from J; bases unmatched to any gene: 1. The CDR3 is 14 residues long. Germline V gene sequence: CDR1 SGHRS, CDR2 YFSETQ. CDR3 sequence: CASSLTGGNYGYTF. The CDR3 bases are TGCGCCAGCAGCTTGACAGGGGGAAACTATGGCTACACCTTC.